The clone carrying this T cell receptor beta chain was detected once. Original processing notes: For nucleated cells, counts were estimated from reference gene primer amplification. The method was immunoSEQ multiplex PCR; TCRdb's version includes in-frame clones alone and lacks a portion of them. The DNA gave D and trimming, while V, J and clone size come from that table. The sample includes over 150,000 clones, approximately 79% seen only once; the top ten take around 19%. J lost 9 bases, V lost 4 bases, and 5 bases had no gene match. In germline, CDR1 is MDHEN, CDR2 SYDVKM. The length of the CDR3 is 14 residues. In terms of age and location, participants ranged from roughly 18 to 90 years and lived in approximately 24 US areas. The sample belongs to a study of blood T cell repertoires in COVID-19. On the study more broadly: Specimens from acute and convalescent COVID-19 originated in the United States, Italy and Spain. T cells, B-cell-depleted T cells, or PBMCs provided the cDNA or gDNA that served as material.

The source is a woman in her seventies in a cohort exposed to, infected with or recovered from COVID-19 (not recorded which). Source material: PBMCs or T cells enriched from blood (not recorded which). The V gene is TRBV28, the J gene TRBJ1-6; 8 nucleotides line up with TRBD1. The CDR3 nucleotides are TGTGCCAGCAGTTCCGGACAGGGTTCTTCACCCCTCCACTTT. Translating gives CASSSGQGSSPLHF.